This T cell receptor beta chain was observed in a study of blood T cell repertoires in COVID-19. Overall study context: T cells, B-cell-depleted T cells, or PBMCs provided the cDNA or gDNA that served as material.

In terms of age and location, participants ranged from roughly 18 to 95 years and lived in about 25 US areas. CDR3 length: 15 residues. Germline values: CDR1 SSHAT, CDR2 FNYEAQ (reference sequence). On this clone itself: The junction and the germline gene differ at one end; a read error may be behind it.

As handled by the study authors: Counts of nucleated cells, estimated from reference gene primer amplification, were obtained. Only in-frame clones appear in the TCRdb table, and some are missing; sequencing was by immunoSEQ multiplex PCR. Clonal size and the V and J genes are those of that table, whereas D and trimming came from the DNA. The sample includes approximately 230,000 clones, about nine tenths seen only once; the top ten take less than 20%. The receptor was derived from a man aged 18 to 29 who had recovered from COVID-19. V usage is TRBV7-7 and J usage is TRBJ2-3; 10 nucleotides agree with TRBD1. The sample taken for sequencing was PBMCs or T cells enriched from blood (not recorded which). The DNA for the CDR3 is TGTGCTAGCAGCCTCGGGACAGGGGAGACAGATACGCAGTATTTT. Translated, it gives CASSLGTGETDTQYF.